A single sample gave rise to the 5 T cell receptor beta chains below, sequenced in a study of beta chain features in type 1 diabetes. General study findings and limits: Shorter TCRB CDR3s, moderately but significantly so, were found in Type 1 diabetes patients in all four CD4+ subsets.

The entirety of the isolated RNA underwent reverse transcription, so expressed TCRB transcripts were sequenced. Here immunoSEQ multiplex PCR was the method, and the copy in TCRdb shows in-frame clones only, minus some. The table lists about 240,000 clones, about 15% of them singletons. These receptors' targets are unknown. The sequencing sample was made of naive CD4+ T cells from blood. Source of these receptors: a man younger than 45 with type 1 diabetes.

This clone appeared a few times. The V gene is TRBV30, the J gene TRBJ2-5, with D possibly matching TRBD2 (6 bases). The CDR3 consists of 13 residues. Germline V gives CDR1 GTSNPN, CDR2 SVGIG (reference sequence). The V end lost 3 bases, the J end lost 2 bases, and 10 bases lay between the germline ends. CDR3 in amino acids: CAWRTRPQETQYF. CDR3 DNA: TGTGCCTGGAGGACTAGACCTCAAGAGACCCAGTACTTC.

This clone appeared a few times. The genes are TRBV4-1 and TRBJ1-2, with D unresolved. CDR3 length: 15 amino acids. Per the germline V gene, CDR1 is MGHRA and CDR2 is YSYEKL. V was trimmed by 4 bases and J by 8 bases, leaving 20 bases between them. The chain's CDR3 is CASSPTDSESLGYTF. CDR3 coding DNA: TGCGCCAGCAGCCCGACGGACTCTGAATCCCTGGGCTACACCTTC.

Comment on this clone: Distinct nucleotide sequences in the sample also encode this CDR3. CDR3 region: CASSLGGQGSYEQYF. CDR3 DNA: TGCGCCAGCAGCTTGGGGGGACAGGGTTCCTACGAGCAGTACTTC. This chain connects TRBV5-1 to TRBJ2-7, with 9 positions matching TRBD1. With V trimmed by 0 bases and J by 1 base, 2 bases remained unmatched. The length of the CDR3 is 15 residues. Germline-derived CDR1 and CDR2 are SGHRS and YFSETQ.

This clone was counted only a few times. The chain couples TRBV27 to TRBJ2-7; D might be TRBD1 (6 bases). Trimming removed 3 bases from V and 5 bases from J, with 14 bases in between. The CDR3 has 14 residues. Germline-derived CDR1 and CDR2 are MNHEY and SMNVEV (reference sequence). This chain's CDR3 is CASSLNREKHEQYF. The CDR3 DNA follows: TGTGCCAGCAGTTTGAACAGGGAAAAGCACGAGCAGTACTTC.

This clone came up a few times. CDR3 sequence: CASSQEDQPQHF. CDR3 coding DNA: TGCGCCAGCAGTCAAGAGGATCAGCCCCAGCATTTT. The J gene is TRBJ1-5, the V gene TRBV23-1; no firm D call. TRBV23-1 is treated as an ORF (open reading frame) with a function not yet certain. The CDR3 runs 12 residues. The ends were cut back, 2 bases at V and 5 bases at J, with 4 bases in the middle.